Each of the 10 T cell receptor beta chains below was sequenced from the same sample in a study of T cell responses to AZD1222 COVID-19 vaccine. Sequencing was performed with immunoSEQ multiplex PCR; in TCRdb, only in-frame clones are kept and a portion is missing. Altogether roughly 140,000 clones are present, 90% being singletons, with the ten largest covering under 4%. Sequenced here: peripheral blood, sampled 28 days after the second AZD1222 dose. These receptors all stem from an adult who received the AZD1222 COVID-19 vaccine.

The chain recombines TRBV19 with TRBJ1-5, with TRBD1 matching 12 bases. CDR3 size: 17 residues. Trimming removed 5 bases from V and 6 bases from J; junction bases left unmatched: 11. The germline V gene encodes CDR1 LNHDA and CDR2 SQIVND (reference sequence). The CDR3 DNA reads TGTGCCAGTAGTCGCCGGGACAGGGGGCTTGTGGCTCAGCCCCAGCATTTT. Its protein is CASSRRDRGLVAQPQHF.

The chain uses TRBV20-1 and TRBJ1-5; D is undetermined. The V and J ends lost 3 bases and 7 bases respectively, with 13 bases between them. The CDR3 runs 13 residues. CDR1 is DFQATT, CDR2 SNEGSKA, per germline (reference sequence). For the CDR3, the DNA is TGCAGTGCTAGTTCTGGTGCGGGGCAGCCCCAGCATTTT. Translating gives CSASSGAGQPQHF.

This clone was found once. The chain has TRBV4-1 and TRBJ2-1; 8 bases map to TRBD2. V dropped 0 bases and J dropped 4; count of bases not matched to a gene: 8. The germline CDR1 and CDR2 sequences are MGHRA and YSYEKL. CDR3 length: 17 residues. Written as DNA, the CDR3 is TGCGCCAGCAGCCAAGAAACTGCGGGAGGCCCTTACAATGAGCAGTTCTTC. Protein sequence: CASSQETAGGPYNEQFF.

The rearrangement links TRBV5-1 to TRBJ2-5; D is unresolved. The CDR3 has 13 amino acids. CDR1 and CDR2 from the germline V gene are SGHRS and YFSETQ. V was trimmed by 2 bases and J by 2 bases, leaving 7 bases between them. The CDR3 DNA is TGCGCCAGCAGCTTCGGTCCACAAGAGACCCAGTACTTC. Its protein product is CASSFGPQETQYF.

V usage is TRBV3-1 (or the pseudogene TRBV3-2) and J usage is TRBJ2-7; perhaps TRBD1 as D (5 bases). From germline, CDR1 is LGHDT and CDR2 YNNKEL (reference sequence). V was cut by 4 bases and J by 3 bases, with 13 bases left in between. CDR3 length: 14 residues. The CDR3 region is CASSPDRFYYEQYF. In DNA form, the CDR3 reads TGTGCCAGCAGCCCCGACAGATTCTACTACGAGCAGTACTTC.

This chain's CDR3 is CATGGLVEAFF. The CDR3 nucleotides are TGTGCGACAGGGGGCTTGGTTGAAGCTTTCTTT. The rearrangement uses TRBV4-2 and TRBJ1-1; 10 nucleotides agree with TRBD1. The CDR3 covers 11 residues. Germline V lookup: CDR1 LGHNA, CDR2 YNFKEQ.

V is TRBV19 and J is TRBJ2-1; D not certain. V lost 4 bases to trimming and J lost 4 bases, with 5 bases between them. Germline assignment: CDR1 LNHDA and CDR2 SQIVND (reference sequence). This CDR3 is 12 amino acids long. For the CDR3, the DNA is TGTGCCAGTAGTACCATTTACAATGAGCAGTTCTTC. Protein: CASSTIYNEQFF.

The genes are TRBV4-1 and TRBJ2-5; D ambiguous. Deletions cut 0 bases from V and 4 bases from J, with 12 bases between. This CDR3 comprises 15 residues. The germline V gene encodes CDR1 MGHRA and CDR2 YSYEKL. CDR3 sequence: CASSQDESGGETQYF. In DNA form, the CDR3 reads TGCGCCAGCAGCCAAGATGAGTCGGGTGGAGAGACCCAGTACTTC.

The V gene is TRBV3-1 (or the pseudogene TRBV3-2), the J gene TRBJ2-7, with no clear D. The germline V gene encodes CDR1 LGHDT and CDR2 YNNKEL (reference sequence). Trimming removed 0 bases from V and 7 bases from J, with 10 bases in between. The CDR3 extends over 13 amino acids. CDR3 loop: CASSQDVFGEQYF. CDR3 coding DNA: TGTGCCAGCAGCCAAGATGTCTTTGGGGAGCAGTACTTC.

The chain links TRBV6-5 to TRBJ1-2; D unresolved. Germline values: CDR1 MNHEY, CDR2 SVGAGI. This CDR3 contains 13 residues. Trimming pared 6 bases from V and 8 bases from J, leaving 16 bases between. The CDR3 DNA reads TGTGCCAGCAGGTCAGAAGGGTACGTGGGCTACACCTTC. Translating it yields CASRSEGYVGYTF.